A selection of T cell receptor beta chains follows, all from one sample in a study of CD8 T cells in Susac syndrome. TCRdb re-called the immunoSEQ multiplex PCR reads through MiXCR, storing one row per CDR3 protein. The sample contains approximately 170,000 distinct CDR3 sequences, roughly 94% of which appear only once. The sequencing input was CD4+ T cells from PBMCs. The origin of the receptors is a human donor with multiple sclerosis. CDR3s include the opening cysteine and the closing phenylalanine or tryptophan. The D gene is left open where the match is weak. Clone size is not always given. Where it is, it says once, few, many or a class for expanded clones.

abundance: .
j_gene: TRBJ1-1
d_gene: .
v_gene: TRBV18
CDR3aa: CASSPQTLNTEAFF
CDR3nt: TGTGCCAGCTCACCGCAGACTTTGAACACTGAAGCTTTCTTT

abundance: .
j_gene: TRBJ2-7
d_gene: .
v_gene: TRBV12-3/TRBV12-4
CDR3aa: CASSGPDGLGYEQYF
CDR3nt: TGTGCCAGCAGTGGACCGGACGGGCTAGGGTACGAGCAGTACTTC

abundance: .
j_gene: TRBJ2-7
d_gene: TRBD2
v_gene: TRBV12-3/TRBV12-4
CDR3aa: CASSYISGSISYEQYF
CDR3nt: TGTGCCAGCAGTTATATTAGCGGGTCTATCTCCTACGAGCAGTACTTC

abundance: .
j_gene: TRBJ1-1
d_gene: TRBD1
v_gene: TRBV28
CDR3aa: CASSRTRGGTEAFF
CDR3nt: TGTGCCAGCAGTCGCACCAGGGGGGGGACTGAAGCTTTCTTT

abundance: few
j_gene: TRBJ1-1
d_gene: .
v_gene: TRBV12-3/TRBV12-4
CDR3aa: CASSRMNTEAFF
CDR3nt: TGTGCCAGCAGTCGGATGAACACTGAAGCTTTCTTT

abundance: .
j_gene: TRBJ2-1
d_gene: .
v_gene: TRBV15
CDR3aa: CATSRDLGDEQFF
CDR3nt: TGTGCCACCAGCAGAGATCTAGGCGATGAGCAGTTCTTC

abundance: .
j_gene: TRBJ2-1
d_gene: .
v_gene: TRBV7-9
CDR3aa: CASSLSGLSNEQFF
CDR3nt: TGTGCCAGCAGTCTAAGCGGCCTATCCAATGAGCAGTTCTTC

abundance: .
j_gene: TRBJ2-2
d_gene: .
v_gene: TRBV10-3
CDR3aa: CAIREGAGATGELFF
CDR3nt: TGTGCCATCAGGGAGGGAGCAGGAGCCACCGGGGAGCTGTTTTTT

abundance: .
j_gene: TRBJ2-4
d_gene: .
v_gene: TRBV7-9
CDR3aa: CASSTVPNIQYF
CDR3nt: TGTGCCAGCAGCACAGTGCCAAACATTCAGTACTTC

abundance: once
j_gene: TRBJ1-1
d_gene: .
v_gene: TRBV14
CDR3aa: CASSLQGIEAFF
CDR3nt: TGTGCCAGCAGCCTACAGGGAATTGAAGCTTTCTTT